These T cell receptor beta chains were read from a single sample in a study of OX40 agonist ivuxolimab in advanced cancers. Here immunoSEQ multiplex PCR was the method, and the copy in TCRdb shows in-frame clones only, minus some. The sample carries 81,000 or so clones, more than 75% recorded once. The sequencing used CD4+ or CD8+ T cells sorted from blood, collected in a trial of the OX40 agonist ivuxolimab. The receptors stem from an adult with an advanced solid tumor such as melanoma, head and neck, liver or kidney cancer. Each CDR3 is given with its conserved first and last residue. Fields, in order: clone size, V gene, J gene, D gene, CDR3 protein, CDR3 DNA. The D gene is left open where the match is weak. The listing skips clone size in some rows; elsewhere it reads once, few, many or a size class.

clone size: NA
V gene: TRBV18
J gene: TRBJ1-6
D gene: NA
CDR3 protein: CASSTAYNSPLHF
CDR3 DNA: TGTGCCAGCTCGACAGCCTATAATTCACCCCTCCACTTT

clone size: NA
V gene: TRBV7-2
J gene: TRBJ2-3
D gene: NA
CDR3 protein: CASSFLVGGLETDTQYF
CDR3 DNA: TGTGCCAGCAGCTTCCTAGTGGGGGGGCTTGAGACAGATACGCAGTATTTT

clone size: NA
V gene: TRBV6-5
J gene: TRBJ1-2
D gene: TRBD1
CDR3 protein: CASTPGTANYGYTF
CDR3 DNA: TGTGCCAGCACCCCGGGGACAGCTAACTATGGCTACACCTTC

clone size: NA
V gene: TRBV5-1
J gene: TRBJ1-1
D gene: TRBD1
CDR3 protein: CASSSPQGGEMNTEAFF
CDR3 DNA: TGCGCCAGCAGCTCCCCTCAGGGGGGGGAGATGAACACTGAAGCTTTCTTT

clone size: NA
V gene: TRBV7-8
J gene: TRBJ1-5
D gene: NA
CDR3 protein: CASSSQGGFGDQPQHF
CDR3 DNA: TGTGCCAGCAGCTCGCAAGGGGGATTCGGTGATCAGCCCCAGCATTTT

clone size: NA
V gene: TRBV7-3
J gene: TRBJ1-5
D gene: TRBD1
CDR3 protein: CASSLRGGHDQPQHF
CDR3 DNA: TGTGCCAGCAGCTTACGAGGGGGCCACGATCAGCCCCAGCATTTT

clone size: NA
V gene: TRBV7-2
J gene: TRBJ1-3
D gene: TRBD1
CDR3 protein: CASSKDRGTGDLSGNTIYF
CDR3 DNA: TGTGCCAGCAGCAAAGACCGAGGGACAGGGGACCTCTCTGGAAACACCATATATTTT

clone size: once
V gene: TRBV29-1
J gene: TRBJ2-3
D gene: TRBD2
CDR3 protein: CSGLSGGSTDTQYF
CDR3 DNA: TGCAGCGGATTAAGCGGGGGGTCCACAGATACGCAGTATTTT

clone size: NA
V gene: TRBV28
J gene: TRBJ2-7
D gene: NA
CDR3 protein: CASVTSSYEQYF
CDR3 DNA: TGTGCCAGCGTGACGTCCTCCTACGAGCAGTACTTC

clone size: NA
V gene: TRBV6-5
J gene: TRBJ2-6
D gene: NA
CDR3 protein: CASTNGGSGANVLTF
CDR3 DNA: TGTGCCAGCACCAACGGTGGGTCTGGGGCCAACGTCCTGACTTTC

clone size: NA
V gene: TRBV28
J gene: TRBJ2-7
D gene: TRBD1
CDR3 protein: CASTPGTGKYEQYF
CDR3 DNA: TGTGCCAGCACCCCCGGGACAGGGAAATACGAGCAGTACTTC

clone size: NA
V gene: TRBV11-1
J gene: TRBJ2-6
D gene: TRBD1
CDR3 protein: CASSRTGAGANVLTF
CDR3 DNA: TGTGCCAGCAGCCGGACAGGTGCTGGGGCCAACGTCCTGACTTTC

clone size: NA
V gene: TRBV6-6
J gene: TRBJ1-6
D gene: NA
CDR3 protein: CASRSGPLYLDSPLHF
CDR3 DNA: TGTGCCAGCAGGTCCGGGCCCCTTTACCTTGATTCACCCCTCCACTTT

clone size: NA
V gene: TRBV5-1
J gene: TRBJ2-3
D gene: TRBD1
CDR3 protein: CASSLGTGSGTDTQYF
CDR3 DNA: TGCGCCAGCAGCTTGGGGACAGGGTCTGGCACAGATACGCAGTATTTT

clone size: NA
V gene: TRBV6-1
J gene: TRBJ1-4
D gene: NA
CDR3 protein: CASSEKGYGEKLFF
CDR3 DNA: TGTGCCAGCAGTGAAAAGGGTTATGGGGAAAAACTGTTTTTT

clone size: NA
V gene: TRBV7-9
J gene: TRBJ2-3
D gene: NA
CDR3 protein: CASMLGISFPADTQYF
CDR3 DNA: TGTGCCAGCATGTTGGGAATCTCTTTTCCCGCGGATACGCAGTATTTT

clone size: NA
V gene: TRBV5-1
J gene: TRBJ2-2
D gene: NA
CDR3 protein: CASSSGTLTGELFF
CDR3 DNA: TGCGCCAGCAGCTCCGGGACTTTAACCGGGGAGCTGTTTTTT

clone size: NA
V gene: TRBV5-1
J gene: TRBJ1-1
D gene: NA
CDR3 protein: CASSLLGTKSNTEAFF
CDR3 DNA: TGCGCCAGCAGCTTGTTAGGAACGAAGTCAAACACTGAAGCTTTCTTT

clone size: NA
V gene: TRBV5-4
J gene: TRBJ1-2
D gene: NA
CDR3 protein: CASSPGRNYGYTF
CDR3 DNA: TGTGCCAGCAGCCCGGGACGGAACTATGGCTACACCTTC

clone size: once
V gene: TRBV7-3
J gene: TRBJ2-7
D gene: NA
CDR3 protein: CASSRDSTYEQYF
CDR3 DNA: TGTGCCAGCAGCCGGGACTCGACCTACGAGCAGTACTTC

clone size: NA
V gene: TRBV10-3
J gene: TRBJ2-7
D gene: NA
CDR3 protein: CAISESVAGEGYEQYF
CDR3 DNA: TGTGCCATCAGTGAGTCGGTGGCAGGGGAGGGTTACGAGCAGTACTTC

clone size: NA
V gene: TRBV10-1
J gene: TRBJ1-1
D gene: NA
CDR3 protein: CASSESGGGTEAFF
CDR3 DNA: TGCGCCAGCAGTGAGTCGGGGGGGGGTACTGAAGCTTTCTTT

clone size: once
V gene: TRBV29-1
J gene: TRBJ2-7
D gene: NA
CDR3 protein: CSALTNLWGEQYF
CDR3 DNA: TGCAGCGCCCTAACCAATCTTTGGGGCGAGCAGTACTTC

clone size: NA
V gene: TRBV9
J gene: TRBJ1-2
D gene: NA
CDR3 protein: CASSVGWGSYGYTF
CDR3 DNA: TGTGCCAGCAGCGTAGGATGGGGATCCTATGGCTACACCTTC

clone size: NA
V gene: TRBV9
J gene: TRBJ2-1
D gene: TRBD1
CDR3 protein: CASSLTGTGGGNEQFF
CDR3 DNA: TGTGCCAGCAGCTTAACCGGGACAGGGGGTGGCAATGAGCAGTTCTTC

clone size: NA
V gene: TRBV5-1
J gene: TRBJ2-1
D gene: NA
CDR3 protein: CASSLGSYNEQFF
CDR3 DNA: TGCGCCAGCAGCTTAGGCAGTTACAATGAGCAGTTCTTC

clone size: NA
V gene: TRBV18
J gene: TRBJ2-4
D gene: NA
CDR3 protein: CASSLELAKNIQYF
CDR3 DNA: TGTGCCAGCTCCCTCGAGTTAGCCAAAAACATTCAGTACTTC

clone size: once
V gene: TRBV23-1
J gene: TRBJ1-5
D gene: NA
CDR3 protein: CASSRKTGRGGNQPQHF
CDR3 DNA: TGCGCCAGCAGTCGAAAGACAGGCCGCGGAGGCAATCAGCCCCAGCATTTT

clone size: NA
V gene: TRBV29-1
J gene: TRBJ1-3
D gene: NA
CDR3 protein: CSVEGLGNTIYF
CDR3 DNA: TGCAGCGTTGAAGGTTTGGGTAACACCATATATTTT

clone size: NA
V gene: TRBV6-5
J gene: TRBJ1-2
D gene: NA
CDR3 protein: CASSSPGTYYYGYTF
CDR3 DNA: TGTGCCAGCAGTTCACCCGGGACATACTACTATGGCTACACCTTC

clone size: NA
V gene: TRBV6-5
J gene: TRBJ2-1
D gene: NA
CDR3 protein: CASSYPGTQEQFF
CDR3 DNA: TGTGCCAGCAGTTACCCAGGGACCCAGGAGCAGTTCTTC

clone size: NA
V gene: TRBV7-2
J gene: TRBJ2-1
D gene: TRBD2
CDR3 protein: CASSLRLAGGSDEQFF
CDR3 DNA: TGTGCCAGCAGCTTACGACTAGCGGGGGGGTCGGATGAGCAGTTCTTC

clone size: NA
V gene: TRBV5-5
J gene: TRBJ2-7
D gene: TRBD1
CDR3 protein: CASSQTGGALDEQYF
CDR3 DNA: TGTGCCAGCAGCCAAACAGGGGGCGCCTTGGACGAGCAGTACTTC

clone size: NA
V gene: TRBV5-1
J gene: TRBJ2-3
D gene: NA
CDR3 protein: CASSFGTYTDTQYF
CDR3 DNA: TGCGCCAGCAGCTTTGGGACCTACACAGATACGCAGTATTTT

clone size: NA
V gene: TRBV19
J gene: TRBJ1-3
D gene: NA
CDR3 protein: CATRPRDPGNTIYF
CDR3 DNA: TGTGCCACCAGACCCCGGGACCCTGGAAACACCATATATTTT

clone size: NA
V gene: TRBV7-2
J gene: TRBJ2-5
D gene: NA
CDR3 protein: CASFPRPGTAQYF
CDR3 DNA: TGTGCCAGCTTCCCCCGCCCTGGTACGGCCCAGTACTTC

clone size: few
V gene: TRBV7-9
J gene: TRBJ1-2
D gene: NA
CDR3 protein: CASSLDAYGYTF
CDR3 DNA: TGTGCCAGCAGCTTAGATGCCTATGGCTACACCTTC

clone size: NA
V gene: TRBV6-5
J gene: TRBJ2-7
D gene: TRBD1
CDR3 protein: CASSIPGQGVYEQYF
CDR3 DNA: TGTGCCAGCAGTATTCCGGGACAGGGGGTTTACGAGCAGTACTTC

clone size: NA
V gene: TRBV6-6
J gene: TRBJ1-2
D gene: NA
CDR3 protein: CASSDGGRGGYTF
CDR3 DNA: TGTGCCAGCAGTGACGGGGGACGGGGTGGCTACACCTTC

clone size: NA
V gene: TRBV5-1
J gene: TRBJ1-1
D gene: NA
CDR3 protein: CASSLGMTEAFF
CDR3 DNA: TGCGCCAGCAGCTTGGGTATGACAGAAGCTTTCTTT

clone size: NA
V gene: TRBV7-9
J gene: TRBJ1-4
D gene: TRBD1
CDR3 protein: CASSLAGQGDEKLFF
CDR3 DNA: TGTGCCAGCAGCTTAGCGGGACAGGGGGATGAAAAACTGTTTTTT

clone size: NA
V gene: TRBV7-8
J gene: TRBJ1-5
D gene: TRBD1
CDR3 protein: CASSTRTGNQPQHF
CDR3 DNA: TGTGCCAGCAGCACTCGGACAGGGAATCAGCCCCAGCATTTT

clone size: NA
V gene: TRBV5-1
J gene: TRBJ2-5
D gene: NA
CDR3 protein: CASTWGRGLQETQYF
CDR3 DNA: TGCGCCAGCACCTGGGGGCGGGGCCTACAAGAGACCCAGTACTTC

clone size: NA
V gene: TRBV19
J gene: TRBJ2-1
D gene: NA
CDR3 protein: CASKEFGDEQFF
CDR3 DNA: TGTGCCAGTAAGGAGTTCGGCGATGAGCAGTTCTTC

clone size: NA
V gene: TRBV18
J gene: TRBJ1-1
D gene: TRBD1
CDR3 protein: CASSPLGQGRGTEAFF
CDR3 DNA: TGTGCCAGCTCACCACTGGGACAGGGGAGAGGGACTGAAGCTTTCTTT